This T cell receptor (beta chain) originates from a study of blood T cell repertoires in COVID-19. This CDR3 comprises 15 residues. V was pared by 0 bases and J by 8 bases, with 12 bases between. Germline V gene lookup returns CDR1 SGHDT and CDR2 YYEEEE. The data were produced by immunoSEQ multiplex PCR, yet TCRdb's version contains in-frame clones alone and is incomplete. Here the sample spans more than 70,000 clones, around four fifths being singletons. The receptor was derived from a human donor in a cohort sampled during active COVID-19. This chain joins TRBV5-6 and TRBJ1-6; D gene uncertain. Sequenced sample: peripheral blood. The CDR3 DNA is TGTGCCAGCAGCTTGGTGGGCAGGCTACATTCACCCCTCCACTTT. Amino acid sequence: CASSLVGRLHSPLHF.